Listed here are 13 T cell receptor beta chains from one sample, sequenced in a study of spatial heterogeneity in lung cancer. Overall study results and limits: It was found that expanded intratumoral alpha and beta TCR counts tracked tumor mutation counts.

These receptors' targets are unknown. Time point of the sample: sample taken at primary tumor resection. From the 5' RACE reads, TCRdb called clonotypes with MiXCR, one entry per CDR3 protein. The repertoire holds around 15,000 distinct CDR3 sequences, with 6.8% as singletons. The sequencing used lung tumor tissue, collected at surgery. Receptors were obtained from a female donor with early-stage non-small cell lung cancer.

This clonotype was counted many times. The chain recombines TRBV7-2 with TRBJ2-3, with TRBD2 identical over 8 bases. There are 17 residues in the CDR3. V was pared by 5 bases and J by 5 bases, with 15 bases of the junction left unmatched. From germline, CDR1 is SGHTA and CDR2 FQGNSA. CDR3 in DNA: TGTGCCAGCAGCGACACCCCTGGGGGACTAGGCCGAGATACGCAGTATTTT. Translated: CASSDTPGGLGRDTQYF. Full variable domain (remainder filled in from reference TRBV7-2 and TRBJ2-3): GAGVSQSPSNKVTEKGKDVELRCDPISGHTALYWYRQSLGQGLEFLIYFQGNSAPDKSGLPSDRFSAERTGGSVSTLTIQRTQQEDSAVYLCASSDTPGGLGRDTQYFGPGTRLTVL.

As regards this clonotype: A clone one base away is much larger, so this may be a read error. In DNA form, the CDR3 reads TGCAGTGCTGTGCGGGGAGGTACCGCAGATACGCAGTATTTT. Translated, it gives CSAVRGGTADTQYF. V is TRBV20-1 and J is TRBJ2-3; possibly TRBD2 for D (6 bases). Trimming took 5 bases from V and 4 from J, leaving 16 bases between them. Germline CDR1 and CDR2: DFQATT and SNEGSKA (reference sequence). The CDR3 loop spans 14 amino acids.

In this sample, this clonotype turned up many times. The chain joins TRBV28 to TRBJ1-1; D perhaps matches TRBD1 (6 bases). V lost 2 bases and J lost 4, with 8 bases in between. Per germline, CDR1 MDHEN and CDR2 SYDVKM. This CDR3 comprises 13 residues. CDR3 residues: CASSLPGATEAFF. CDR3 sequence (DNA): TGTGCCAGCAGTTTACCAGGGGCCACTGAAGCTTTCTTT. Complete variable domain (other parts from reference TRBV28 and TRBJ1-1): DVKVTQSSRYLVKRTGEKVFLECVQDMDHENMFWYRQDPGLGLRLIYFSYDVKMKEKGDIPEGYSVSREKKERFSLILESASTNQTSMYLCASSLPGATEAFFGQGTRLTVV.

This clonotype was seen a handful of times. The chain links TRBV7-9 to TRBJ2-5; TRBD1 matches at 8 bases. The germline gives CDR1 SEHNR, CDR2 FQNEAQ (reference sequence). The CDR3 has 15 residues. V gave up 5 bases and J gave up 3 bases; unmatched junction bases: 8. CDR3: CASSPTGEHKETQYF. CDR3 DNA sequence: TGTGCCAGCAGCCCGACAGGGGAGCATAAAGAGACCCAGTACTTC.

This clonotype has a handful of counts. CDR3 sequence: CSARSDGLYQETQYF. CDR3 in DNA: TGCAGTGCTAGGTCGGACGGGTTGTACCAAGAGACCCAGTACTTC. This chain connects TRBV20-1 to TRBJ2-5; D remains ambiguous. V lost 3 bases and J lost 0, with 14 bases in between. The V gene's germline CDR1 is DFQATT and CDR2 SNEGSKA (reference sequence). CDR3 length: 15 residues.

This clonotype was recorded a few times. V and J are TRBV20-1 and TRBJ2-5; a possible D gene is TRBD1 (5 bases). The CDR3 extends over 16 amino acids. Germline V gives CDR1 DFQATT, CDR2 SNEGSKA (reference sequence). V dropped 5 bases and J dropped 0 bases, with 19 bases sitting between them. Here the CDR3 DNA reads TGCAGTGCTCCCCCCATGGGGCTACAGTACCAAGAGACCCAGTACTTC. It specifies CSAPPMGLQYQETQYF.

This clonotype was picked up many times. CDR3 DNA: TGTGCCAGCAAAGGGTACGGTGAAAAACTGTTTTTT. Amino acid sequence: CASKGYGEKLFF. The chain joins TRBV12-3 or TRBV12-4 to TRBJ1-4, with D uncertain. The V gene lost 7 bases and the J gene lost 7 bases, with 10 bases spanning the gap. CDR3 length equals 12 residues.

This clonotype was detected ten times or more. The V and J genes are TRBV5-1 and TRBJ2-3; no reliable D call. The CDR3 totals 12 residues. Germline V lookup: CDR1 SGHRS, CDR2 YFSETQ. V was clipped by 2 bases and J by 2 bases, with 3 bases between them. The CDR3 region is CASSLNTDTQYF. CDR3 nucleotides: TGCGCCAGCAGCTTAAACACAGATACGCAGTATTTT.

The rearrangement links TRBV12-3 or TRBV12-4 to TRBJ1-2; tentative D call: TRBD1 (5 bases). Between the trimmed V and J ends, which lost 5 bases and 9 bases, there was a span of 13 bases. The CDR3 totals 12 residues. The CDR3 DNA sequence: TGTGCCAGCAGTCGCAACCAGGGTCGCTACACCTTC. Translating it yields CASSRNQGRYTF.

Many counts were recorded for this clonotype. The gene calls are TRBV20-1 and TRBJ1-2; no reliable D call. This CDR3 comprises 11 residues. With 7 bases removed from V and 4 bases from J, the gap between germline ends came to 10 bases. The V gene's germline CDR1 is DFQATT and CDR2 SNEGSKA (reference sequence). This CDR3 reads CSGEETYGYTF. The CDR3 bases are TGCAGTGGCGAGGAGACCTATGGCTACACCTTC.

There are many counts of this clonotype. The CDR3 DNA reads as TGTGCCAGCAGCTTATCCGGATCAGTAGCGGGGGGACAAGAGACCCAGTACTTC. Translation: CASSLSGSVAGGQETQYF. The V and J genes are TRBV7-2 and TRBJ2-5; 10 bases are a match to TRBD2. J was trimmed by 2 bases and V by 2 bases; bases with no gene match: 11. Germline loops: CDR1 SGHTA, CDR2 FQGNSA. The CDR3 is 18 amino acids.

The table lists this clonotype with many counts. V and J are TRBV19 and TRBJ2-7; 8 bases align to TRBD1. CDR3 length: 13 amino acids. V lost 6 bases, J lost 6 bases, and 7 bases stayed unmatched. The germline gives CDR1 LNHDA, CDR2 SQIVND (reference sequence). CDR3 protein: CASSRTGKSEQYF. CDR3 in DNA: TGTGCCAGTAGCCGGACAGGGAAATCCGAGCAGTACTTC. The complete variable domain, with remaining parts taken from reference TRBV19 and TRBJ2-7, reads DGGITQSPKYLFRKEGQNVTLSCEQNLNHDAMYWYRQDPGQGLRLIYYSQIVNDFQKGDIAEGYSVSREKKESFPLTVTSAQKNPTAFYLCASSRTGKSEQYFGPGTRLTVT.

This clonotype was recorded at least ten times. The gene calls are TRBV9 and TRBJ2-3; D is perhaps TRBD1 (6 bases). Germline CDR1 is SGDLS and CDR2 is YYNGEE. Trimming removed 7 bases from V and 5 bases from J, with 8 bases in between. The CDR3 runs to 11 residues. CDR3 sequence reads: CASSRGDTQYF. CDR3 sequence (DNA): TGTGCCAGCTCCAGGGGAGATACGCAGTATTTT.